What follows are 19 T cell receptor beta chains derived from one specimen sequenced in a study of cytomegalovirus exposure and HLA in healthy donors. Use of 60 Vbeta and 13 Jbeta primers characterized the PCR. Data came from immunoSEQ multiplex PCR; TCRdb stores just in-frame clones and leaves some out. The sample gives about 240,000 clones, about four fifths of which show up once; 5% to 6% is in the top ten. The sequenced sample was PBMCs. The receptors were gathered from a woman between 40 and 55 years old in good health and CMV-seropositive.

The gene calls are TRBV7-2 and TRBJ1-2; D gene uncertain. Germline V gene sequence: CDR1 SGHTA, CDR2 FQGNSA. V lost 3 bases to trimming and J lost 0 bases, with 8 bases between them. The CDR3 length is 14 residues. The CDR3, as DNA: TGTGCCAGCAGCTTCGCGGATACTAACTATGGCTACACCTTC. Encoded protein: CASSFADTNYGYTF.

This clone showed up just a few times. The genes are TRBV6-1 and TRBJ1-1; TRBD1 matches at 8 bases. The CDR3 loop spans 15 amino acids. Germline-derived CDR1 and CDR2 are MNHNS and SASEGT. V lost 6 bases to trimming and J lost 2 bases; unmatched junction nucleotides: 8. The CDR3 sequence is CASSLRTGSNTEAFF. CDR3 nucleotides: TGTGCCAGCAGCCTTCGGACAGGGTCTAACACTGAAGCTTTCTTT.

Comment on this clone: One end of the junction does not line up with germline, which may come from a read error. The rearrangement links TRBV30 to TRBJ1-5, with a possible D match to TRBD1 (5 bases). Per germline, CDR1 GTSNPN and CDR2 SVGIG (reference sequence). The CDR3 is 12 residues long. CDR3 sequence: CAWSGGGTQAFF. The CDR3 DNA is TGTGCCTGGAGTGGTGGGGGGACTCAGGCATTTTTT.

As for this clone: The junction does not match germline at one end; this may be a read error. The chain joins TRBV7-9 to TRBJ1-2; a possible D gene is TRBD1 (6 bases). There are 14 residues in the CDR3. CDR1 and CDR2 (germline): SEHNR, FQNEAQ (reference sequence). CDR3 bases: TGTTCCAGCAGCTTTTCCGGACAGTTTCATGGCTACACCTTC. This translates into CSSSFSGQFHGYTF.

The gene calls are TRBV19 and TRBJ2-3, with 10 bases identical to TRBD2. The V gene's germline CDR1 is LNHDA and CDR2 SQIVND (reference sequence). After removal of 5 bases from V and 2 bases from J, the junction contained 16 bases not matched to a gene. The CDR3 totals 19 residues. The CDR3 nucleotides are TGTGCCAGTAGTTATACCCCCTCTTTACTAGCGGGGACCACAGATACGCAGTATTTT. The encoded protein is CASSYTPSLLAGTTDTQYF.

The chain carries TRBV5-1 and TRBJ1-3; tentatively, D is TRBD1 (5 bases). From germline, CDR1 is SGHRS and CDR2 YFSETQ. V was shortened by 5 bases and J by 2 bases, with 17 bases between the two germline ends. This CDR3 contains 16 residues. The CDR3 is CASRLLPGLAGNTIYF. Here the CDR3 DNA reads TGCGCCAGCAGACTTCTCCCGGGACTTGCTGGAAACACCATATATTTT.

CDR3 loop: CASSETGPNQPQHF. Here the CDR3 DNA reads TGTGCCAGCAGTGAGACAGGGCCTAATCAGCCCCAGCATTTT. This chain joins TRBV25-1 and TRBJ1-5; the match to TRBD1 covers 7 bases. Germline CDR1 MGHDK, CDR2 SYGVNS. Germline trimming cut 3 bases from V and 4 bases from J; bases unmatched to any gene: 3. The CDR3 runs to 14 residues.

This chain uses TRBV10-3 with TRBJ1-2; TRBD1 aligns across 8 bases. This CDR3 has 17 residues. J lost 0 bases, V lost 10 bases, and 16 bases had no gene match. Germline CDR1 ENHRY, CDR2 SYGVKD. The DNA of the CDR3 is TGTGCCAGCCGTGGTGCCAGGGGGCTGGGAACTAACTATGGCTACACCTTC. This codes for CASRGARGLGTNYGYTF.

This clone was seen just once. The V call is TRBV7-2, the J call TRBJ2-1; 11 bases are shared with TRBD2. The V gene's germline CDR1 is SGHTA and CDR2 FQGNSA. The CDR3 covers 18 residues. Unmatched junction bases numbered 12, after V lost 5 bases and J lost 3 bases. The CDR3, as DNA: TGTGCCAGCAGCCCTCGCCCGGGACTAGCGGATTACTACAATGAGCAGTTCTTC. This gives the protein CASSPRPGLADYYNEQFF.

The genes are TRBV5-4 and TRBJ2-2, with a weak D call TRBD1 (6 bases). The CDR3 consists of 15 residues. Germline V gene data show CDR1 as SGHNT and CDR2 as YYREEE (reference sequence). V was cut by 4 bases and J by 0 bases, with 10 bases left in between. The CDR3 is CASSPGTPNTGELFF. CDR3 nucleotide sequence: TGTGCCAGCAGCCCCGGGACACCGAACACCGGGGAGCTGTTTTTT.

This sequence joins TRBV9 and TRBJ1-1, with a tentative D call TRBD1 (6 bases). Trimming removed 4 bases from V and 6 bases from J, with 16 bases in between. CDR1 and CDR2 (germline): SGDLS, YYNGEE. The CDR3 spans 14 residues. CDR3 residues: CASSPRGGQAEAFF. Written as DNA, the CDR3 is TGTGCCAGCAGCCCTAGGGGGGGGCAGGCTGAAGCTTTCTTT.

The rearrangement uses TRBV7-8 and TRBJ2-2; weak D call: TRBD2 (7 bases). Germline CDR1 and CDR2: SGHVS and FQNEAQ. This CDR3 spans 14 amino acids. Deletions cut 11 bases from V and 6 bases from J, with 19 bases between. The CDR3 spells CAGGGGVGAGELFF. The CDR3 DNA reads as TGTGCCGGAGGGGGGGGTGTCGGTGCCGGGGAGCTGTTTTTT.

The chain couples TRBV10-3 to TRBJ1-3; D perhaps matches TRBD1 (6 bases). Trimming left V 7 bases short and J 2 bases short, with 18 bases between. The CDR3 is made up of 16 amino acids. The germline V gene has CDR1 ENHRY and CDR2 SYGVKD. The CDR3 is CAITNTQGHAGNTIYF. The CDR3 DNA sequence: TGTGCCATCACCAATACCCAGGGGCACGCTGGAAACACCATATATTTT.

The chain joins TRBV27 to TRBJ1-2; 9 bases fit TRBD1. CDR1 is MNHEY and CDR2 is SMNVEV in the germline V gene (reference sequence). The V gene end was trimmed by 3 bases and the J gene end by 6 bases; junction bases not matched to a gene: 2. The CDR3 has 13 amino acids. The DNA for the CDR3 is TGTGCCAGCAGTTTCCGGACAGGGGATGGCTACACCTTC. Amino acid sequence: CASSFRTGDGYTF.

The chain uses TRBV7-2 and TRBJ2-2, with TRBD1 matching 9 bases. CDR1 is SGHTA, CDR2 FQGNSA, per germline. The CDR3 consists of 15 residues. V shed 4 bases, J shed 6 bases, and the junction held 6 bases outside the gene matches. CDR3 residues: CASSSGTGSAGELFF. In DNA, the CDR3 is TGTGCCAGCAGCTCGGGGACAGGGAGCGCCGGGGAGCTGTTTTTT. The full variable domain, completed using reference TRBV7-2 and TRBJ2-2, is GAGVSQSPSNKVTEKGKDVELRCDPISGHTALYWYRQSLGQGLEFLIYFQGNSAPDKSGLPSDRFSAERTGGSVSTLTIQRTQQEDSAVYLCASSSGTGSAGELFFGEGSRLTVL.

The CDR3 bases are TGTGCCACCAGCAGAGATGCGGGTTACGGCTACACCTTC. Translated: CATSRDAGYGYTF. This chain uses TRBV15 with TRBJ1-2; D is uncertain. Germline V gene lookup returns CDR1 LNHNV and CDR2 YYDKDF (reference sequence). V shed 0 bases and J shed 8 bases, with 10 bases lying between them. This CDR3 has 13 amino acids.

V usage is TRBV5-1 and J usage is TRBJ1-1, with D perhaps matching TRBD1 (6 bases). Per the germline V gene, CDR1 is SGHRS and CDR2 is YFSETQ. CDR3 length: 14 residues. V was pared by 2 bases and J by 5 bases, with 13 bases between. CDR3 amino acids: CASSLGGDSTEAFF. CDR3 sequence (DNA): TGCGCCAGCAGCTTAGGGGGTGATAGTACTGAAGCTTTCTTT.

V gene TRBV6-1 combines with J gene TRBJ1-1; 10 nucleotides match TRBD1. Trimming cost V 4 bases and J 5 bases; bases outside gene matches: 7. CDR1 and CDR2 (germline): MNHNS, SASEGT. The CDR3 length is 15 residues. The CDR3 bases are TGTGCCAGCAGTGCAAAGACAGGGGGCGGAACTGAAGCTTTCTTT. Encoded protein: CASSAKTGGGTEAFF.

This chain joins TRBV9 and TRBJ2-1; tentatively, D is TRBD2 (6 bases). Looked up from germline, CDR1 is SGDLS and CDR2 is YYNGEE. This CDR3 region has 14 residues. V lost 0 bases, J lost 8 bases, and 12 bases lay in between. The CDR3 reads CASSVGGSGDEQFF. The CDR3 DNA reads TGTGCCAGCAGCGTAGGGGGTAGCGGCGATGAGCAGTTCTTC.